These T cell receptor beta chains were read from a single sample in a study of blood T cell repertoires in COVID-19. Libraries were prepared by immunoSEQ multiplex PCR; TCRdb keeps only in-frame clonotypes and omits some of them. The data show a few hundred thousand clones, more than 65% seen once. The sequenced sample consisted of peripheral blood. The origin of the receptors is a woman under 30 with acute or convalescent COVID-19. The CDR3 runs from the conserved cysteine through the conserved F or W. Fields, in order: D gene, V gene, clone size, J gene, CDR3 protein, CDR3 DNA. A D gene is named only where the DNA matches it firmly. Expanded clones get a size class; other rows say once, few or many, or leave the size out.

D gene: NA; V gene: TRBV6-1; clone size: NA; J gene: TRBJ1-2; CDR3 protein: CASSLGGDGYTF; CDR3 DNA: TGTGCCAGCAGTCTAGGGGGGGATGGCTACACCTTC
D gene: NA; V gene: TRBV7-9; clone size: once; J gene: TRBJ1-1; CDR3 protein: CASQRPRTGTEAFF; CDR3 DNA: TGTGCCAGCCAGCGACCCCGAACGGGAACTGAAGCTTTCTTT
D gene: TRBD1; V gene: TRBV6-2/TRBV6-3; clone size: NA; J gene: TRBJ1-5; CDR3 protein: CASSRDRVGNQPQHF; CDR3 DNA: TGTGCCAGCAGCCGCGACAGGGTTGGCAATCAGCCCCAGCATTTT
D gene: TRBD1; V gene: TRBV10-1; clone size: NA; J gene: TRBJ1-1; CDR3 protein: CASSATGVNTEAFF; CDR3 DNA: TGCGCCAGCAGCGCGACAGGGGTGAACACTGAAGCTTTCTTT
D gene: NA; V gene: TRBV6-5; clone size: NA; J gene: TRBJ1-4; CDR3 protein: CASHGRANEKLFF; CDR3 DNA: TGTGCCAGCCACGGTCGGGCTAATGAAAAACTGTTTTTT
D gene: TRBD2; V gene: TRBV27; clone size: NA; J gene: TRBJ2-1; CDR3 protein: CASSLSPGLALYNEQFF; CDR3 DNA: TGTGCCAGCAGTTTATCGCCGGGACTAGCTCTCTACAATGAGCAGTTCTTC
D gene: NA; V gene: TRBV20-1; clone size: NA; J gene: TRBJ2-1; CDR3 protein: CSASPRDSLLKSSYNEQFF; CDR3 DNA: TGCAGTGCTAGTCCCCGGGACTCGCTTCTCAAGAGCTCCTACAATGAGCAGTTCTTC
D gene: TRBD1; V gene: TRBV7-8; clone size: NA; J gene: TRBJ2-7; CDR3 protein: CASSRAGTGLYEQYF; CDR3 DNA: TGTGCCAGCAGCCGAGCCGGGACAGGCCTCTACGAGCAGTACTTC
D gene: TRBD2; V gene: TRBV7-2; clone size: NA; J gene: TRBJ2-7; CDR3 protein: CASSLGLAGGPYEQYF; CDR3 DNA: TGTGCCAGCAGCTTAGGACTAGCGGGAGGGCCGTACGAGCAGTACTTC
D gene: NA; V gene: TRBV6-5; clone size: NA; J gene: TRBJ2-2; CDR3 protein: CASMALQGNTGELFF; CDR3 DNA: TGTGCCAGCATGGCCCTCCAGGGGAACACCGGGGAGCTGTTTTTT
D gene: TRBD1; V gene: TRBV27; clone size: NA; J gene: TRBJ1-3; CDR3 protein: CASSRQGASGNTIYF; CDR3 DNA: TGTGCCAGCAGTCGACAGGGGGCTTCTGGAAACACCATATATTTT
D gene: NA; V gene: TRBV6-5; clone size: NA; J gene: TRBJ1-3; CDR3 protein: CASTKGGQPGNTIYF; CDR3 DNA: TGTGCCAGCACCAAGGGCGGACAGCCGGGGAACACCATATATTTT
D gene: NA; V gene: TRBV28; clone size: NA; J gene: TRBJ2-1; CDR3 protein: CASSYTLGQQGSQFF; CDR3 DNA: TGTGCCAGCAGTTATACCCTGGGACAACAAGGGTCGCAGTTCTTC
D gene: TRBD2; V gene: TRBV30; clone size: NA; J gene: TRBJ2-5; CDR3 protein: CAWSLARTSGSQETQYF; CDR3 DNA: TGTGCCTGGAGTCTGGCGAGGACTAGCGGGAGCCAGGAGACCCAGTACTTC
D gene: NA; V gene: TRBV14; clone size: NA; J gene: TRBJ1-2; CDR3 protein: CASSQGGGYGYTF; CDR3 DNA: TGTGCCAGCAGCCAAGGGGGGGGCTATGGCTACACCTTC
D gene: NA; V gene: TRBV24-1; clone size: NA; J gene: TRBJ2-1; CDR3 protein: CATSDRRGNNEQFF; CDR3 DNA: TGTGCCACCAGTGACCGCAGGGGCAACAATGAGCAGTTCTTC
D gene: NA; V gene: TRBV2; clone size: NA; J gene: TRBJ1-1; CDR3 protein: CASSEGAGAGTEAFF; CDR3 DNA: TGTGCCAGCAGTGAAGGGGCGGGGGCAGGGACTGAAGCTTTCTTT
D gene: NA; V gene: TRBV27; clone size: NA; J gene: TRBJ1-5; CDR3 protein: CASSQDPAVNQPQHF; CDR3 DNA: TGTGCCAGCAGTCAAGACCCGGCGGTCAATCAGCCCCAGCATTTT
D gene: NA; V gene: TRBV11-3; clone size: few; J gene: TRBJ2-7; CDR3 protein: CASSLGDWRDLHEQYF; CDR3 DNA: TGTGCCAGCAGCTTAGGCGATTGGCGGGATTTACACGAGCAGTACTTC
D gene: TRBD1; V gene: TRBV4-2; clone size: NA; J gene: TRBJ1-4; CDR3 protein: CASSPKDRGTTNEKLFF; CDR3 DNA: TGTGCCAGCAGCCCGAAGGACAGGGGGACGACTAATGAAAAACTGTTTTTT
D gene: TRBD1; V gene: TRBV5-4; clone size: NA; J gene: TRBJ1-2; CDR3 protein: CASSRGGAQGAPGYGYTF; CDR3 DNA: TGTGCCAGCAGCCGGGGGGGAGCACAGGGGGCGCCCGGCTATGGCTACACCTTC
D gene: NA; V gene: TRBV11-3; clone size: NA; J gene: TRBJ2-2; CDR3 protein: CASSPFFTGELFF; CDR3 DNA: TGTGCCAGCAGCCCCTTTTTCACCGGGGAGCTGTTTTTT
D gene: TRBD1; V gene: TRBV11-2; clone size: NA; J gene: TRBJ1-4; CDR3 protein: CASSLDPMGQGKEKLFF; CDR3 DNA: TGTGCCAGCAGCTTAGATCCCATGGGACAGGGGAAGGAAAAACTGTTTTTT
D gene: TRBD1; V gene: TRBV6-1; clone size: NA; J gene: TRBJ2-1; CDR3 protein: CASSEAPDRSFDEQFF; CDR3 DNA: TGTGCCAGCAGTGAAGCCCCGGACAGGTCTTTCGATGAGCAGTTCTTC
D gene: TRBD2; V gene: TRBV7-6; clone size: once; J gene: TRBJ2-3; CDR3 protein: CASSFGSGSADTQYF; CDR3 DNA: TGTGCCAGCAGCTTTGGAAGCGGGAGTGCAGATACGCAGTATTTT